Below, one T cell receptor (beta chain) is given with its context. Authors' methods: Counts of nucleated cells, estimated from reference gene primer amplification, were obtained. The table came from immunoSEQ multiplex PCR; TCRdb's copy has only in-frame clones and leaves some out. The DNA gave D and trimming, while V, J and clone size come from that table. The sample records some 160,000 clones, roughly 79% being singletons. The record originates from a study of blood T cell repertoires in COVID-19. The overall study: Whether acute or convalescent, the COVID-19 samples came from the United States, Italy and Spain. PBMCs, B-cell-depleted T cells, or T cells provided the cDNA or gDNA that made up the material.

The ends were cut back, 0 bases at V and 2 bases at J, with 9 bases in the middle. Per the germline V gene, CDR1 is MGHRA and CDR2 is YSYEKL. CDR3 length equals 15 residues. The sequenced material came from peripheral blood. This chain uses TRBV4-1 with TRBJ2-3, with D maybe TRBD1 (5 bases). This TCR was sampled from a man between 50 and 59 years old with active or convalescent COVID-19. The CDR3 nucleotides read TGCGCCAGCAGCCAAGATACAGGAACCACAGATACGCAGTATTTT. This encodes CASSQDTGTTDTQYF.